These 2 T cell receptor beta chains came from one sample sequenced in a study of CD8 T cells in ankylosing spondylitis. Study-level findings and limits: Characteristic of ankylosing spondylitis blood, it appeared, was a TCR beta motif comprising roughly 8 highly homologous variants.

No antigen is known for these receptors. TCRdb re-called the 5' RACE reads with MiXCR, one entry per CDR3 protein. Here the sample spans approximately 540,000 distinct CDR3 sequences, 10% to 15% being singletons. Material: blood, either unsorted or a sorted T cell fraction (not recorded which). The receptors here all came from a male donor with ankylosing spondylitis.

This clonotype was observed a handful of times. CDR3 DNA sequence: TGTGCCAGCAGCCAGCTAAACGGGGAGCTGTTTTTT. This encodes CASSQLNGELFF. The chain couples TRBV11-2 to TRBJ2-2; D gene uncertain. CDR1 and CDR2 (germline): SGHAT, FQNNGV. Deletions cut 5 bases from V and 7 bases from J, with 8 bases between. The CDR3 has 12 residues.

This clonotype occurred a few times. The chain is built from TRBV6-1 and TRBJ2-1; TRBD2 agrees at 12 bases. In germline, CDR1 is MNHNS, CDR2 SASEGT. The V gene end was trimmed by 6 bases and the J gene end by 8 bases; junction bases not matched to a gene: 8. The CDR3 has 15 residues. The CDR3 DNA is TGTGCCAGCAGGCGACTAGCGGGAGACATATATGAGCAGTTCTTC. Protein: CASRRLAGDIYEQFF.